One sample yielded the 10 T cell receptor beta chains listed below, sequenced in a study of T-cell memory formation after mild COVID-19 (dated by TCRdb to the early 2020s). Receptors were amplified or captured by 5' RACE. The sequencing machine was an Illumina NovaSeq 6000. Clones were called with MiXCR by TCRdb after fastp trimmed the public reads at Q25, and only in-frame beta chains were retained. All rows with the same CDR3 protein become a single entry with the most common DNA and genes. Counted in this sample were approximately 390,000 distinct CDR3 sequences; roughly 15% of them appeared once. Of the sample, around a fifth is held by the ten largest clones. Sequenced material: PBMCs or a T cell subset sorted from them (not recorded which). The source is a man aged 18-30 years who had mild COVID-19 (a few samples of this study predate the infection). The sample titles of this study are shuffled in the database, so cell type and time point are left out; the donor was told from shared clones.

The V gene is TRBV29-1, the J gene TRBJ1-5, with TRBD1 matching over 7 bases. Per germline, CDR1 SQVTM and CDR2 ANQGSEA. The V gene end was trimmed by 4 bases and the J gene end by 1 base; junction bases not matched to a gene: 4. This CDR3 contains 14 residues. The CDR3 nucleotides read TGCAGCGTTGCGCCGGGACAGAGCAATCAGCCCCAGCATTTT. Translation: CSVAPGQSNQPQHF.

In its sample, this clonotype was seen a few times. V usage is TRBV28 and J usage is TRBJ1-3, with D uncertain. Trimming took off 5 bases at V and 0 bases at J, with 17 bases between the two ends. The CDR3 runs to 17 residues. The V gene's germline CDR1 is MDHEN and CDR2 SYDVKM. CDR3 region: CASSPAGKLRSGNTIYF. CDR3 nucleotides: TGTGCCAGCAGTCCCGCGGGAAAGCTCCGCTCTGGAAACACCATATATTTT.

This clonotype appeared a few times. The rearrangement joins TRBV7-8 to TRBJ2-1; a weak D match, TRBD2 (6 bases). There are 16 residues in the CDR3. Per the germline V gene, CDR1 is SGHVS and CDR2 is FQNEAQ. With 1 base removed from V and 0 bases from J, the gap between germline ends came to 10 bases. CDR3 amino acids: CASSLDIGSSYNEQFF. As DNA, the CDR3 is TGTGCCAGCAGCTTAGACATCGGGAGCTCCTACAATGAGCAGTTCTTC.

The chain carries TRBV7-9 and TRBJ1-1; D not certain. V was shortened by 1 base and J by 0 bases, with 9 bases between the two germline ends. Per the germline V gene, CDR1 is SEHNR and CDR2 is FQNEAQ (reference sequence). This CDR3 comprises 15 residues. The CDR3 sequence is CASSLGTPLNTEAFF. In nucleotides, the CDR3 is TGTGCCAGCAGCTTAGGAACCCCGCTGAACACTGAAGCTTTCTTT.

This clonotype has more than one count but fewer than ten. The rearrangement joins TRBV4-2 to TRBJ2-3; no clear D. The CDR3 length is 16 residues. CDR1 is LGHNA, CDR2 YNFKEQ, per germline. Trimming took off 0 bases at V and 8 bases at J, with 18 bases between the two ends. CDR3 residues: CASSQDRVRTTVTQYF. The DNA for the CDR3 is TGTGCCAGCAGCCAAGATCGTGTGCGTACCACCGTTACGCAGTATTTT.

The rearrangement joins TRBV7-8 to TRBJ1-2; 8 bases line up with TRBD1. V lost 5 bases, J lost 0 bases, and 2 bases stayed unmatched. Looked up from germline, CDR1 is SGHVS and CDR2 is FQNEAQ. CDR3 length: 14 amino acids. The CDR3 DNA reads as TGTGCCAGCAGCCGGACAGGGCCTAACTATGGCTACACCTTC. Amino acids: CASSRTGPNYGYTF.

The chain links TRBV6-5 to TRBJ1-5; the D gene is possibly TRBD1 (6 bases). CDR3 length: 16 residues. CDR1 and CDR2 (germline): MNHEY, SVGAGI. V was clipped by 0 bases and J by 9 bases, with 18 bases between them. Here the CDR3 DNA reads TGTGCCAGCAGTTACTCTGCGGGACACTCGACTTGGCCCCAGCATTTT. Its protein product is CASSYSAGHSTWPQHF.

This clonotype has a handful of counts. CDR3: CASSTGGADTQYF. The CDR3 coding sequence is TGCGCCAGCAGCACCGGGGGGGCAGATACGCAGTATTTT. The chain couples TRBV5-1 to TRBJ2-3, with TRBD2 matching over 8 bases. The CDR3 extends over 13 amino acids. Trimming cost V 4 bases and J 4 bases; bases outside gene matches: 2. The germline gives CDR1 SGHRS, CDR2 YFSETQ.

V is TRBV6-6 and J is TRBJ2-2; a weak D match, TRBD2 (5 bases). Trimming stripped 5 bases from V and 1 base from J, with 17 bases between. This CDR3 contains 17 residues. Germline V gene sequence: CDR1 MNHNY, CDR2 SVGAGI (reference sequence). CDR3 loop: CASSPTDEGKNTGELFF. In nucleotides, the CDR3 is TGTGCCAGCAGTCCAACGGATGAGGGCAAGAACACCGGGGAGCTGTTTTTT.

The chain is built from TRBV12-3 or TRBV12-4 and TRBJ2-7; 7 nucleotides match TRBD1. The CDR3 extends over 13 amino acids. The J segment lost 3 bases and the V segment lost 6 bases, leaving 5 bases of the junction unmatched. The CDR3 here is CASRGTANYEQYF. CDR3 DNA sequence: TGTGCCAGCAGGGGGACAGCAAACTACGAGCAGTACTTC.